This TCR beta chain was identified during a study of blood T cell repertoires in COVID-19. Across the study: Sites across the United States, Italy and Spain contributed samples from acute and convalescent COVID-19. From T cells, B-cell-depleted T cells, or PBMCs came the material, which was cDNA or gDNA.

V was shortened by 3 bases and J by 1 base, with 7 bases between the two germline ends. The CDR3 contains 14 residues. Germline-derived CDR1 and CDR2 are MNHEY and SVGEGT. Study processing details: How many nucleated cells were present was estimated from reference gene primer amplification. TCRdb's table, derived via immunoSEQ multiplex PCR, lists solely in-frame clones and lacks some. That table gives V, J and clone size, and the DNA gave D and trimming. Of about 270,000 clones listed, 84% are singletons. Sequencing input: peripheral blood. This receptor was identified in a human donor in a cohort sampled during active COVID-19. V is TRBV6-2 or TRBV6-3 and J is TRBJ1-5; D is uncertain. Here the CDR3 reads CASSYKSSNQPQHF. Here the CDR3 DNA reads TGTGCCAGCAGTTATAAGAGCAGCAATCAGCCCCAGCATTTT.